This TCR beta chain came from a study of T cell responses to AZD1222 COVID-19 vaccine. Broader study findings: Repertoire collection took place solely once the T cell response had peaked. Across spike, vaccine-associated CD4 TCRs were found, dominant at 160-218 and 743-854. Once two AZD1222 doses were given, Spike-specific TCR breadth and depth went up. Nearly half of spike-specific TCRs reportedly target unmutated variant regions.

As for this clone: What it recognizes is unknown.

Method: immunoSEQ multiplex PCR; TCRdb's copy keeps in-frame clones and lacks some. The repertoire holds under 200,000 clones, with 94% as singletons. Germline V gene sequence: CDR1 WNHNN, CDR2 SYGVQD (reference sequence). Trimming took 6 bases from V and 8 from J, leaving 25 bases between them. This CDR3 contains 17 residues. This clonotype originated in an adult in good health. The specimen comprised peripheral blood, sampled on day 0 of AZD1222 vaccination. V gene TRBV10-1 combines with J gene TRBJ1-4; perhaps TRBD1 as D (6 bases). The CDR3 reads CASSQGGQSGDLEKLFF. CDR3 nucleotide sequence: TGCGCCAGCAGCCAAGGTGGACAGTCCGGAGATCTCGAAAAACTGTTTTTT.